Listed here are 8 T cell receptor beta chains from one sample, sequenced in a study of cytomegalovirus exposure and HLA in healthy donors (dated by TCRdb to about 2017). The library relied on the immunoSEQ multiplex PCR assay. For the multiplex PCR, a mixture combining 60 forward primers for TCR Vbeta segments and 13 reverse primers for TCR Jbeta segments was used. TCRdb re-hosts the immuneACCESS table, in-frame sequences only. Its copies lack some clones; in the studies checked, an unresolved V gene accounts for under half of them, and the cause for the rest is not known. Present in this sample are about 200,000 clones, roughly 80% of which were seen just once. Together, the top ten hold roughly 3.1% of the sample. The sequenced sample consisted of PBMCs. These receptors came from a man under 40 in good health and CMV-seronegative.

The V call is TRBV6-5, the J call TRBJ2-7; TRBD1 agrees at 8 bases. The germline V gene encodes CDR1 MNHEY and CDR2 SVGAGI. The length of the CDR3 is 15 residues. J was trimmed by 3 bases and V by 5 bases; bases with no gene match: 9. The CDR3 region is CASSNDRGAIYEQYF. CDR3 coding DNA: TGTGCCAGCAGTAACGACAGGGGCGCAATCTACGAGCAGTACTTC.

J is TRBJ1-1 and V is TRBV7-3; 9 bases are shared with TRBD1. This CDR3 has 13 amino acids. Germline V gene sequence: CDR1 SGHTA, CDR2 FQGTGA. V gave up 5 bases and J gave up 11 bases; unmatched junction bases: 9. This CDR3 reads CASSTSPGQGAFF. CDR3 in DNA: TGTGCCAGCAGCACTTCCCCTGGACAGGGGGCTTTCTTT.

V usage is TRBV18 and J usage is TRBJ2-7, with D tentatively TRBD1 (5 bases). The germline V and J ends were trimmed by 5 bases and 0 bases, with 8 bases remaining between them. The CDR3 has 13 residues. The V gene's germline CDR1 is KGHSH and CDR2 LQKENI. CDR3 loop: CASSSTGSYEQYF. For the CDR3, the DNA is TGTGCCAGCTCATCAACAGGCTCCTACGAGCAGTACTTC.

This chain joins TRBV6-1 and TRBJ1-1; 7 nucleotides align to TRBD1. The germline CDR1 and CDR2 sequences are MNHNS and SASEGT. V lost 3 bases, J lost 4 bases, and 5 bases stayed unmatched. CDR3 length equals 14 residues. The CDR3 here is CASSETTGSTEAFF. The DNA for the CDR3 is TGTGCCAGCAGTGAGACGACAGGGAGCACTGAAGCTTTCTTT.

The V call is TRBV7-9, the J call TRBJ1-5, with a tentative D call TRBD1 (6 bases). The CDR3 extends over 15 amino acids. Per the germline V gene, CDR1 is SEHNR and CDR2 is FQNEAQ (reference sequence). The ends were cut back, 2 bases at V and 5 bases at J, with 13 bases in the middle. Here the CDR3 reads CASSLSGDGHQPQHF. CDR3 DNA: TGTGCCAGCAGCTTATCAGGGGACGGCCATCAGCCCCAGCATTTT.

The chain links TRBV28 to TRBJ2-1; 10 bases match TRBD2. The length of the CDR3 is 13 residues. The junction had 4 bases not matched to a gene; V was cut back by 11 bases and J by 3 bases. The germline V gene has CDR1 MDHEN and CDR2 SYDVKM. The CDR3 sequence: CAAAGGLYNEQFF. CDR3 nucleotide sequence: TGTGCCGCAGCGGGGGGGCTCTACAATGAGCAGTTCTTC.

The chain couples TRBV28 to TRBJ2-5; TRBD1 might be the D (7 bases). Trimming took off 7 bases at V and 5 bases at J, with 11 bases between the two ends. From germline, CDR1 is MDHEN and CDR2 SYDVKM. The CDR3 has 12 residues. The CDR3: CASTGGFETQYF. The CDR3 nucleotides read TGTGCCAGCACAGGGGGGTTTGAGACCCAGTACTTC.

This clone was detected a few times. Different DNA sequences within this sample yield the same CDR3. The chain is built from TRBV6-5 and TRBJ2-7, with D possibly matching TRBD1 (6 bases). CDR3 length: 14 residues. The germline V and J ends were trimmed by 5 bases and 2 bases, with 13 bases remaining between them. CDR1 MNHEY and CDR2 SVGAGI come from the germline V gene. The DNA for the CDR3 is TGTGCCAGCAGTCGGCCAGGGGTACCCTACGAGCAGTACTTC. As protein: CASSRPGVPYEQYF.